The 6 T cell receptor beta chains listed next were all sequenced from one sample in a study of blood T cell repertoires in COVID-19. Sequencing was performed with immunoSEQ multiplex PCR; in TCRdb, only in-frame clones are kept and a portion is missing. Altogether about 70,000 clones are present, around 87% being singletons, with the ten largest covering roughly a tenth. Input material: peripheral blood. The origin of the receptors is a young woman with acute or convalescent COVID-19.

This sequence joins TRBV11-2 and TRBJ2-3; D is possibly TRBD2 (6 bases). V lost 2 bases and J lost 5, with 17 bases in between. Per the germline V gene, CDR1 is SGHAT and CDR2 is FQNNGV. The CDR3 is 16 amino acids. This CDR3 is CASSLRRERYGDTQYF. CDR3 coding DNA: TGTGCCAGCAGCTTAAGACGGGAGCGGTATGGAGATACGCAGTATTTT.

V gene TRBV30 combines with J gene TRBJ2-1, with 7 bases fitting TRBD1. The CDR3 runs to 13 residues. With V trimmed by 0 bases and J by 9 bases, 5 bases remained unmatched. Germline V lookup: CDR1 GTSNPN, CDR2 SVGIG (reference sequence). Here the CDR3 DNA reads TGTGCCTGGAGTGTAGGACAGGCTGGTGAGCAGTTCTTC. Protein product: CAWSVGQAGEQFF.

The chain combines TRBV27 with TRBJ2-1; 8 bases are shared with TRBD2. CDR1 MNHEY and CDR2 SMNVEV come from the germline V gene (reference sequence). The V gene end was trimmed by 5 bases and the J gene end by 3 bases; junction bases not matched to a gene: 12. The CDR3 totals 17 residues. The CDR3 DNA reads TGTGCCAGCAGTCTACGCCCCGGGACTAGTGACTACAATGAGCAGTTCTTC. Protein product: CASSLRPGTSDYNEQFF.

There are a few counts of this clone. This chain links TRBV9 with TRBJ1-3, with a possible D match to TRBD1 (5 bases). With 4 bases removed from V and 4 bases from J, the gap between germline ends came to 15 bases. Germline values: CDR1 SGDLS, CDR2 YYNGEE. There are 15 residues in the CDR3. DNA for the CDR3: TGTGCCAGCAGCCCAACGGGCAGGGAAGGAAACACCATATATTTT. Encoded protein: CASSPTGREGNTIYF.

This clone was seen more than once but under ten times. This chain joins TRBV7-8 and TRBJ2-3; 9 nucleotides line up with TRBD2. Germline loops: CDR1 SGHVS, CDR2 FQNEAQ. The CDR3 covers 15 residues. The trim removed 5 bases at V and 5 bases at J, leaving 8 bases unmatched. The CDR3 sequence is CASSQGLAIQDTQYF. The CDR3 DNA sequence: TGTGCCAGCAGCCAGGGACTAGCTATCCAAGATACGCAGTATTTT.

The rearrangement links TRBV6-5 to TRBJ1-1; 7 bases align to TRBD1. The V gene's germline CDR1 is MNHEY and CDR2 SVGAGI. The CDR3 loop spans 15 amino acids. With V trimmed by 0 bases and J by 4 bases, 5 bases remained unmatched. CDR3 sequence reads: CASSYSRQGTTEAFF. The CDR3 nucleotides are TGTGCCAGCAGTTACTCAAGACAGGGAACCACTGAAGCTTTCTTT.